Each of the 20 T cell receptor beta chains below was sequenced from the same sample in a study of T cell responses to AZD1222 COVID-19 vaccine. Assay used: immunoSEQ multiplex PCR; TCRdb lists only in-frame clones, some missing. The profile shows 130,000 or so clones, 90% to 95% of them singletons. Sequencing was performed on peripheral blood, taken on day 0 of AZD1222 vaccination. Every receptor here comes from an adult in good health.

V gene TRBV5-6 combines with J gene TRBJ2-7; the match to TRBD1 covers 9 bases. Per the germline V gene, CDR1 is SGHDT and CDR2 is YYEEEE. This CDR3 spans 13 amino acids. The junction had 6 bases not matched to a gene; V was cut back by 7 bases and J by 4 bases. CDR3 coding DNA: TGTGCCAGCCGGGACAGGGCGGGATACGAGCAGTACTTC. Amino acid sequence: CASRDRAGYEQYF. The variable domain in full, completed from reference TRBV5-6 and TRBJ2-7, reads DAGVTQSPTHLIKTRGQQVTLRCSPKSGHDTVSWYQQALGQGPQFIFQYYEEEERQRGNFPDRFSGHQFPNYSSELNVNALLLGDSALYLCASRDRAGYEQYFGPGTRLTVT.

The chain employs TRBV10-1 and TRBJ2-3, with TRBD2 matching 11 bases. The V gene end was trimmed by 5 bases and the J gene end by 5 bases; junction bases not matched to a gene: 6. CDR3 length: 15 residues. Germline V CDR1 and CDR2: WNHNN, SYGVQD (reference sequence). CDR3 protein: CASSQSGLAGDTQYF. CDR3 in DNA: TGCGCCAGCAGTCAGAGCGGACTAGCGGGAGATACGCAGTATTTT.

The rearrangement uses TRBV7-6 and TRBJ1-5; D is uncertain. The length of the CDR3 is 15 residues. CDR1 is SGHVS, CDR2 FNYEAQ, per germline. V lost 1 base, J lost 3 bases, and 10 bases lay in between. The CDR3 sequence: CASSLVSGVNQPQHF. The CDR3 region has the DNA TGTGCCAGCAGCTTAGTCTCAGGTGTCAATCAGCCCCAGCATTTT.

The chain joins TRBV19 to TRBJ2-1, with 8 bases that match TRBD2. CDR1 is LNHDA and CDR2 is SQIVND in the germline V gene (reference sequence). This CDR3 contains 14 residues. J lost 9 bases, V lost 5 bases, and 9 bases had no gene match. CDR3 nucleotides: TGTGCCAGTAGTGGAGGACTAGCCGGGGGTGAGCAGTTCTTC. Residues: CASSGGLAGGEQFF.

The gene calls are TRBV7-9 and TRBJ1-2; D not certain. Germline CDR1 and CDR2: SEHNR and FQNEAQ (reference sequence). The V end was cut by 5 bases, the J end by 6 bases, with 13 bases between. The CDR3 runs to 13 residues. The CDR3 sequence is CASSPTAVDGYTF. CDR3 sequence (DNA): TGTGCCAGCAGCCCTACAGCTGTGGATGGCTACACCTTC.

This clone was counted once. The V gene is TRBV19, the J gene TRBJ1-4; no clear D gene. This CDR3 has 13 amino acids. CDR1 LNHDA and CDR2 SQIVND come from the germline V gene (reference sequence). V lost 7 bases and J lost 7, with 13 bases in between. The CDR3 sequence: CASKDGILEKLFF. CDR3 nucleotides: TGTGCCAGTAAGGACGGGATCCTTGAAAAACTGTTTTTT.

This rearrangement joins TRBV11-2 to TRBJ2-3, with D possibly being TRBD2 (6 bases). V lost 2 bases and J lost 0, with 9 bases in between. Germline-derived CDR1 and CDR2 are SGHAT and FQNNGV. The CDR3 extends over 15 amino acids. CDR3 nucleotide sequence: TGTGCCAGCAGCTTACGGGAGTGGAGCACAGATACGCAGTATTTT. It specifies CASSLREWSTDTQYF. The whole variable domain, remainder taken from reference TRBV11-2 and TRBJ2-3, is EAGVAQSPRYKIIEKRQSVAFWCNPISGHATLYWYQQILGQGPKLLIQFQNNGVVDDSQLPKDRFSAERLKGVDSTLKIQPAKLEDSAVYLCASSLREWSTDTQYFGPGTRLTVL.

The J gene is TRBJ1-2, the V gene TRBV6-6, with D unclear. CDR1 is MNHNY, CDR2 SVGAGI, per germline (reference sequence). Trimming took off 8 bases at V and 6 bases at J, with 7 bases between the two ends. This CDR3 has 10 residues. The CDR3 loop reads CASAEDGYTF. For the CDR3, the DNA is TGTGCCAGCGCGGAGGATGGCTACACCTTC.

The chain combines TRBV5-4 with TRBJ2-5, with D perhaps TRBD1 (6 bases). The ends were cut back, 3 bases at V and 5 bases at J, with 11 bases in the middle. Germline CDR1 is SGHNT and CDR2 is YYREEE (reference sequence). This CDR3 contains 13 residues. Written as DNA, the CDR3 is TGTGCCAGCAGCTCCGACAGGCGGGAGACCCAGTACTTC. It is translated as CASSSDRRETQYF.

The rearrangement links TRBV5-1 to TRBJ2-5; 12 nucleotides line up with TRBD1. V lost 3 bases to trimming and J lost 5 bases; unmatched junction nucleotides: 8. The CDR3 loop spans 16 amino acids. CDR1 and CDR2 from the germline V gene are SGHRS and YFSETQ. The CDR3 loop reads CASSSGTGGAWETQYF. CDR3 bases: TGCGCCAGCAGCTCCGGGACAGGGGGCGCATGGGAGACCCAGTACTTC.

The V and J genes are TRBV18 and TRBJ1-2, with 9 bases lining up with TRBD1. This CDR3 spans 14 amino acids. The junction had 1 base not matched to a gene; V was cut back by 2 bases and J by 3 bases. The V gene's germline CDR1 is KGHSH and CDR2 LQKENI. In DNA, the CDR3 is TGTGCCAGCTCACCAAGGGACAGGGACTATGGCTACACCTTC. Residues: CASSPRDRDYGYTF.

V and J are TRBV7-3 and TRBJ2-1, with 11 bases lining up with TRBD2. CDR3 length: 16 residues. With 5 bases clipped from V and 7 bases from J, the junction kept 10 bases outside the gene matches. The V gene's germline CDR1 is SGHTA and CDR2 FQGTGA. The CDR3: CASSKPGLAVGNEQFF. The DNA of the CDR3 is TGTGCCAGCAGCAAACCGGGACTAGCGGTTGGGAATGAGCAGTTCTTC.

The chain employs TRBV28 and TRBJ2-7, with TRBD1 identical over 7 bases. Trimming removed 7 bases from V and 5 bases from J; junction bases left unmatched: 14. This CDR3 has 15 amino acids. CDR1 is MDHEN and CDR2 is SYDVKM in the germline V gene. CDR3 bases: TGTGCCAGCACATTTAGACAGGGTATGATGGACGAGCAGTACTTC. Translated: CASTFRQGMMDEQYF.

This clone is a singleton in its sample. This rearrangement joins TRBV18 to TRBJ1-1; D not certain. V was pared by 1 base and J by 1 base, with 7 bases between. CDR3 length equals 14 residues. Germline assignment: CDR1 KGHSH and CDR2 LQKENI. CDR3 nucleotides: TGTGCCAGCTCACCACAGGACCGGAACACTGAAGCTTTCTTT. Translated, it gives CASSPQDRNTEAFF.

The chain is built from TRBV28 and TRBJ1-2, with 7 bases lining up with TRBD1. Trimming took 5 bases from V and 1 from J; bases not matched to a gene: 10. Germline V gene data show CDR1 as MDHEN and CDR2 as SYDVKM. There are 16 residues in the CDR3. The CDR3 region is CASSHLGTELNYGYTF. The CDR3 bases are TGTGCCAGCAGTCATCTTGGGACAGAGCTTAACTATGGCTACACCTTC.

The rearrangement uses TRBV9 and TRBJ1-3; D gene uncertain. The V gene lost 4 bases and the J gene lost 8 bases, with 19 bases spanning the gap. The CDR3 extends over 15 amino acids. Germline assignment: CDR1 SGDLS and CDR2 YYNGEE. CDR3 region: CASSQYSRSWDTIYF. The CDR3 coding sequence is TGTGCCAGCAGCCAATATTCACGCTCCTGGGACACCATATATTTT. Drawing the rest from reference TRBV9 and TRBJ1-3, the complete variable domain is DSGVTQTPKHLITATGQRVTLRCSPRSGDLSVYWYQQSLDQGLQFLIQYYNGEERAKGNILERFSAQQFPDLHSELNLSSLELGDSALYFCASSQYSRSWDTIYFGEGSWLTVV.

The chain couples TRBV20-1 to TRBJ2-7; possible D gene TRBD1, 5 bases. Deletions cut 3 bases from V and 5 bases from J, with 17 bases between. Germline V CDR1 and CDR2: DFQATT, SNEGSKA (reference sequence). This CDR3 has 14 residues. The CDR3 region has the DNA TGCAGTGCTAGTTCCCAGGGTTTTCAAAACGAGCAGTACTTC. Amino acid sequence: CSASSQGFQNEQYF.

The V gene is TRBV4-1, the J gene TRBJ2-7; either TRBD1 or TRBD2 may fit D (5 bases each). The ends were cut back, 0 bases at V and 0 bases at J, with 12 bases in the middle. This CDR3 is built from 16 residues. Germline V gives CDR1 MGHRA, CDR2 YSYEKL. The CDR3 nucleotides read TGCGCCAGCAGCCAAGACCAGAGAGGGGACTCCTACGAGCAGTACTTC. It codes for CASSQDQRGDSYEQYF.

The V gene is TRBV5-4, the J gene TRBJ1-1, with D unresolved. The CDR3 is 12 amino acids. The germline V gene has CDR1 SGHNT and CDR2 YYREEE (reference sequence). Between the trimmed V and J ends, which lost 2 bases and 10 bases, there was a span of 12 bases. CDR3 sequence: CASSFTGSRAFF. In nucleotides, the CDR3 is TGTGCCAGCAGCTTCACGGGATCCCGAGCTTTCTTT.

The genes are TRBV11-2 and TRBJ2-2, with D hard to call. Trimming took 5 bases from V and 4 from J, leaving 17 bases between them. The CDR3 totals 16 residues. The germline V gene has CDR1 SGHAT and CDR2 FQNNGV. CDR3 nucleotides: TGTGCCAGCAGCCACACACGGACGGCAACCACCGGGGAGCTGTTTTTT. This translates into CASSHTRTATTGELFF.